This T cell receptor beta chain derives from a study of T cells in Graves' hyperthyroidism and ophthalmopathy. Per germline, CDR1 SGHVS and CDR2 FQNEAQ. Unmatched junction bases numbered 10, after V lost 5 bases and J lost 7 bases. The CDR3 is made up of 14 amino acids. What was amplified from RNA transcripts were TCR beta CDR3 regions. A set of HTBI primers served as the primers for a first-round RT-PCR of the TCR CDR3. TCRdb re-derived calls from the multiplex PCR reads in MiXCR, one entry per CDR3 protein. This table has about 270,000 distinct CDR3 sequences, approximately 23% appearing once. Details on this clonotype: As yet, its antigen is unknown.

Study observations and caveats: Most thyroid clonotypes with frequency above 0.001 were detected in blood.

The sequenced sample consisted of blood. The sequence came from a man aged 30-40 years with Graves' ophthalmopathy. The chain recombines TRBV7-8 with TRBJ1-1; 7 nucleotides agree with TRBD1. The CDR3 region is CASSRIRGHSEAFF. The CDR3 nucleotides are TGTGCCAGCAGCCGAATAAGGGGGCATAGTGAAGCTTTCTTT.